The sequence of this T cell receptor (beta chain) was determined in a study of blood T cell repertoires in COVID-19. Study-level information: The study drew acute and convalescent COVID-19 samples from the United States, Italy and Spain. The cDNA or gDNA used as material had been derived from T cells, B-cell-depleted T cells, or PBMCs.

Authors' methods: Reference gene primer amplification yielded estimated nucleated cell counts. The method was immunoSEQ multiplex PCR; TCRdb's version includes in-frame clones alone and lacks a portion of them. V and J calls and clone size are given by that table; D and trimming were obtained from the DNA. The sample comprises over 100,000 clones, over 75% of which are singletons, and under 7% rests with the top ten. Germline values: CDR1 SNHLY, CDR2 FYNNEI. With 7 bases clipped from V and 7 bases from J, the junction kept 6 bases outside the gene matches. The CDR3 has 12 residues. The sequence was obtained from a woman between 45 and 65 years old with acute or convalescent COVID-19. Sequencing was performed on peripheral blood. This rearrangement joins TRBV2 to TRBJ1-2; 7 nucleotides match TRBD1. Here the CDR3 DNA reads TGTGCCAGCACGAGGGGGCTAAGTGGCTACACCTTC. Residues: CASTRGLSGYTF.